This T cell receptor beta chain derives from a study of blood T cell repertoires in COVID-19. Study in general: Sources were T cells, B-cell-depleted T cells, or PBMCs; the material itself was cDNA or gDNA.

Method: immunoSEQ multiplex PCR; TCRdb's copy keeps in-frame clones and lacks some. The data hold around 300,000 clones, with about nine tenths observed a single time. This receptor was obtained from a woman under 40 with active or convalescent COVID-19. Sequenced sample: peripheral blood.

CDR3 residues: CASSQVYTTGTGGDIDTQYF. The DNA of the CDR3 is TGTGCCAGCAGCCAAGTGTATACTACCGGGACAGGGGGCGATATAGATACGCAGTATTTT. The rearrangement links TRBV14 to TRBJ2-3; 12 bases line up with TRBD1. V was clipped by 1 base and J by 5 bases; unmatched bases: 16. Looked up from germline, CDR1 is SGHDN and CDR2 is FVKESK. The CDR3 runs to 20 residues.